This TCR beta chain was retrieved from a study of blood T cell repertoires in COVID-19. At the level of the study: In each case, the material was cDNA or gDNA derived from T cells, B-cell-depleted T cells, or PBMCs.

CDR3 length: 15 amino acids. The germline V and J ends were trimmed by 5 bases and 0 bases, with 10 bases remaining between them. Germline V gene lookup returns CDR1 KGHDR and CDR2 SFDVKD. Profiled with immunoSEQ multiplex PCR; TCRdb holds only in-frame clones, not every one. The sample lists 200,000 or so clones, 84% seen once, with approximately 1.8% in the top ten. Cohort 3 donors were reported recovered after two negative PCRs, clearance, or symptom resolution. This rearrangement joins TRBV24-1 to TRBJ1-5; D is uncertain. Material: PBMCs or T cells enriched from blood (not recorded which). This clonotype originated in a man between 60 and 75 years old who had recovered from COVID-19. This CDR3 is CATSAGSNSNQPQHF. As DNA, the CDR3 is TGTGCCACCAGTGCGGGGTCGAATAGCAATCAGCCCCAGCATTTT.